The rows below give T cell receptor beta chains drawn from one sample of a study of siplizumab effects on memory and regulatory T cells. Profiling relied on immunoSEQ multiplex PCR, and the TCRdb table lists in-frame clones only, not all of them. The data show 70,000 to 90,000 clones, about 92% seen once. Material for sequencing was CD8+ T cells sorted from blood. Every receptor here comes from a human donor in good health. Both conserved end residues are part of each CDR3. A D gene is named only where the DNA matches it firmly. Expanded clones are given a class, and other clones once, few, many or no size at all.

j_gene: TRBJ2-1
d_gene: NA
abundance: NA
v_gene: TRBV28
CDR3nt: TGTGCCAGCAGTTTCAGGGTCGAGCAGTTCTTC
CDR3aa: CASSFRVEQFF

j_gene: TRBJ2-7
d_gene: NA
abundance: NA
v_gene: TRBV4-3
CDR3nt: TGCGCCAGCAGCCAAGATGGAACAGGAGCCTACGAGCAGTACTTC
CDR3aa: CASSQDGTGAYEQYF

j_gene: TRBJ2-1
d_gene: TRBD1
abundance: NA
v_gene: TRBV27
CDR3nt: TGTGCCAGCAACCCTGACAGGGGCACCTACAATGAGCAGTTCTTC
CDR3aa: CASNPDRGTYNEQFF

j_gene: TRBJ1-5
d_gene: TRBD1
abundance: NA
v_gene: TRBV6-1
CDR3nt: TGTGCCAGCAGTGAAGAGGGACAGGGGGGTAATCAGCCCCAGCATTTT
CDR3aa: CASSEEGQGGNQPQHF

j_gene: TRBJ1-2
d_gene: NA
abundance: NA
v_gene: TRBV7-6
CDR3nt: TGTGCCAGCAGCCCCGGGGTTGGGGTAGACTATGGCTACACCTTC
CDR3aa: CASSPGVGVDYGYTF

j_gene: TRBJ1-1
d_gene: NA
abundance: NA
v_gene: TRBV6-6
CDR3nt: TGTGCCAGCAGTTACTTTGTTGAAGCTTTCTTT
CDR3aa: CASSYFVEAFF

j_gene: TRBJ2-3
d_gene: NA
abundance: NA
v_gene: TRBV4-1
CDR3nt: TGCGCCAGCAGCCAATTAACCAGGGGGGGAGATACGCAGTATTTT
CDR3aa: CASSQLTRGGDTQYF

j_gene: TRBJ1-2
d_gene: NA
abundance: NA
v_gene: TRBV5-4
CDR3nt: TGTGCCAGCAGCTTGGCCGATGAGGGCAGGGGAGGGGAAGGCTACACCTTC
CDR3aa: CASSLADEGRGGEGYTF

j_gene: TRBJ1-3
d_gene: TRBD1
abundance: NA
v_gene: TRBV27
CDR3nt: TGTGCCAGCAGTTCTTCCTCAGGGGGGCTTGGAAACACCATATATTTT
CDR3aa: CASSSSSGGLGNTIYF

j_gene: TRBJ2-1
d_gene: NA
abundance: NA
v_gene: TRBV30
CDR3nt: TGTGCCTCCTGGACGTTTGGCAATGAGCAGTTCTTC
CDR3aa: CASWTFGNEQFF

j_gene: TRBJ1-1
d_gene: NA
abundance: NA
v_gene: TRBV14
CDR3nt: TGTGCCAGCAGCCAAGGAGGGGCTGAAGCTTTCTTT
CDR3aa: CASSQGGAEAFF

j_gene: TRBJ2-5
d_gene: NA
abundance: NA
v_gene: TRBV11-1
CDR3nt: TGTGCCAGCAGCTTAAGTTCGGGGATTGAGGGGATCGAGACCCAGTACTTC
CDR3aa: CASSLSSGIEGIETQYF

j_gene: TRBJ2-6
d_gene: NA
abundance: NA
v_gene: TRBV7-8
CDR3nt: TGTGCCAGCAGCATGGGACACAGTCCCAGCTCTGGGGCCAACGTCCTGACTTTC
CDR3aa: CASSMGHSPSSGANVLTF

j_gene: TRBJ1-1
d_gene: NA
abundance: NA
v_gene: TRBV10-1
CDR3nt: TGCGCCAGCAGTGACAACACTGAAGCTTTCTTT
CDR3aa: CASSDNTEAFF

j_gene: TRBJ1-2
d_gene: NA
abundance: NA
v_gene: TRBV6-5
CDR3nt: TGTGCCAGCAGTTACTCGGTGGGCAGTAACTATGGCTACACCTTC
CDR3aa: CASSYSVGSNYGYTF

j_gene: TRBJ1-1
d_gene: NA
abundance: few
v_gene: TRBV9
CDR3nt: TGTGCCAGCAGCGTAGACGTGGCCACTGAAGCTTTCTTT
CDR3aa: CASSVDVATEAFF

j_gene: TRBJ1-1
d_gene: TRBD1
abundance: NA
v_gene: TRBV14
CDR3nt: TGTGCCAGCAGCCAAGGGGGGACAGGGAGAACTTTCTTT
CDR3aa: CASSQGGTGRTFF

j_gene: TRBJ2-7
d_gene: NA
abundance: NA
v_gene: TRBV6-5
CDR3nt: TGTGCCAGCAGTTCGGGGGAGTACTACGAGCAGTACTTC
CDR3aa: CASSSGEYYEQYF

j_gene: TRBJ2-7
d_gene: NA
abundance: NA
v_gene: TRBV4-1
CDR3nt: TGCGCCAGCAGCCCTATACAGGATACGAGGCACGAGCAGTACTTC
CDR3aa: CASSPIQDTRHEQYF

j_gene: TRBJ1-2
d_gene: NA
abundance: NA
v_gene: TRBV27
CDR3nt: TGTGCCAGCAGTTTTGGGACCCTCTATGGCTACACCTTC
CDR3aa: CASSFGTLYGYTF

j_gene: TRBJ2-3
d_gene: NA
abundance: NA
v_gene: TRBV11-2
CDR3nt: TGTGCCAGCAGCTTAACAGGGCGTACGCAGTATTTT
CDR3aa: CASSLTGRTQYF

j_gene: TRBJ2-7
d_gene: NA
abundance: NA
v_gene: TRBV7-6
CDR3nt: TGTGCCAGCAGCTTAGCGGTCGGCGAGCAGTACTTC
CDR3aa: CASSLAVGEQYF

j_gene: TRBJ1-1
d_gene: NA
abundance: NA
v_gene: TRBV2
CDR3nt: TGTGCCAGCAGTGAAGTGAGGGCTGAGTACACTGAAGCTTTCTTT
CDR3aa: CASSEVRAEYTEAFF

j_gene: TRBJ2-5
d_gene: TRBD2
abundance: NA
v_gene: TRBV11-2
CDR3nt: TGTGCCAGCAGCTCCTGGACTAGCGGGGGGGATGAGACCCAGTACTTC
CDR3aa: CASSSWTSGGDETQYF

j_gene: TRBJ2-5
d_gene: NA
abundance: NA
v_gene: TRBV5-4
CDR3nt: TGTGCCAGCAGCGATAGTGAGACCCAGTACTTC
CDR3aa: CASSDSETQYF

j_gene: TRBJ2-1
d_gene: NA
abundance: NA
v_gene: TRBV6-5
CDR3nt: TGTGCCAGCGGCCCTGGGACAACCTACAATGAGCAGTTCTTC
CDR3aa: CASGPGTTYNEQFF

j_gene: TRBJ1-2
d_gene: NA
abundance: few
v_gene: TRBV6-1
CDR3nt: TGTGCCTCCCTACAGGGTGGCTACACCTTC
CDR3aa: CASLQGGYTF